In this sample, the clone carrying this T cell receptor beta chain turned up a few times. Its target is unknown. The source of the sample is a study of early T cells in non-severe SARS-CoV-2 infection. Study information: Alpha and beta chains were unpaired, from unsorted whole-blood bulk RNA. General study results and limits: Anti-spike CD8 specificities were favored by VDJdb matching, whose results missed private and CD4 specificities.

Unique molecular identifiers were added to individual cDNA molecules. TCRdb processed the 5' RACE reads anew with MiXCR; each CDR3 protein has one entry. The table shows approximately 76,000 distinct CDR3 sequences, with about 12% occurring only once. Per germline, CDR1 LNHDA and CDR2 SQIVND (reference sequence). The CDR3 is made up of 18 amino acids. The ends lost 3 bases at V and 2 bases at J; junction bases unmatched: 11. The chain has TRBV19 and TRBJ1-5; 9 bases line up with TRBD1. The sequencing sample was made of whole blood. The origin of this receptor is an adult who was a healthcare worker with PCR-confirmed SARS-CoV-2 infection or an uninfected control (not recorded which). The CDR3 region has the DNA TGTGCCAGTAGTATTCCGGGACAGGGACCTAGAGGCAATCAGCCCCAGCATTTT. Protein: CASSIPGQGPRGNQPQHF.